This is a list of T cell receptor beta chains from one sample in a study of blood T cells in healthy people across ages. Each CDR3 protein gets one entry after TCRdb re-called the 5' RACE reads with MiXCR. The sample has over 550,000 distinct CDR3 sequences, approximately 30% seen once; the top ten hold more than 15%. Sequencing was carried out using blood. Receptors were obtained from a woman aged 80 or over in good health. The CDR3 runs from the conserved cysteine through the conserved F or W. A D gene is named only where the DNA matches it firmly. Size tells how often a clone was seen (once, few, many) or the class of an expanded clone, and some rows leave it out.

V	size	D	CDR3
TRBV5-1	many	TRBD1	CASSADRELGTEAFF
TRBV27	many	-	CASSLLGGAGGANVLTF
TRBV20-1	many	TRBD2	CSAEGERGDTDTQYF
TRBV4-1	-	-	CASSQDKTRIVGEQFF
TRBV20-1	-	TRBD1	CSASTGTGVHETQYF
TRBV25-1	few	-	CASSDSGRTEAFF
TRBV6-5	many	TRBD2	CASSSVTSGANNEQFF
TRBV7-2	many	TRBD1	CASSLKQGAFIDSEQFF
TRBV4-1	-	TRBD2	CARSQDGASGVYEQYF
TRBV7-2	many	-	CASSFLRTGRTSTDTQYF
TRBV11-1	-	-	CAGSSGGHEQFF
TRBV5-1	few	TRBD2	CASSLAASGGQDTQYF
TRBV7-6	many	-	CASSQLRQNEKLFF
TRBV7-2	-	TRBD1	CASRGPGQGGTGELFF
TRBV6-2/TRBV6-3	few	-	CASSNSGTANTEAFF
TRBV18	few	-	CASSPPVWQGSANTGELFF
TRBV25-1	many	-	CASSDRLSPATETQYF
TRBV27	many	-	CASSSQRGGGYGYTF
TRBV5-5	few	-	CASRRTGTVNTEAFF
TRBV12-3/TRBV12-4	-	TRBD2	CASRGATSGGYNEQFF
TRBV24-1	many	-	CATSARGGTDTQYF
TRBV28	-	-	CASTTVGGNSPLHF
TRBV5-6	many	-	CASSIGLQETQYF
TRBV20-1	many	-	CSAQTGGPYTDTQYF
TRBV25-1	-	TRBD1	CASAGGGRNEQFF
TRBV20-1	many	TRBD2	CSARVRPSGALFYEQYF
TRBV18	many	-	CASSPLGSGYGYTF
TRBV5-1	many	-	CASSFGPRTDTQYF